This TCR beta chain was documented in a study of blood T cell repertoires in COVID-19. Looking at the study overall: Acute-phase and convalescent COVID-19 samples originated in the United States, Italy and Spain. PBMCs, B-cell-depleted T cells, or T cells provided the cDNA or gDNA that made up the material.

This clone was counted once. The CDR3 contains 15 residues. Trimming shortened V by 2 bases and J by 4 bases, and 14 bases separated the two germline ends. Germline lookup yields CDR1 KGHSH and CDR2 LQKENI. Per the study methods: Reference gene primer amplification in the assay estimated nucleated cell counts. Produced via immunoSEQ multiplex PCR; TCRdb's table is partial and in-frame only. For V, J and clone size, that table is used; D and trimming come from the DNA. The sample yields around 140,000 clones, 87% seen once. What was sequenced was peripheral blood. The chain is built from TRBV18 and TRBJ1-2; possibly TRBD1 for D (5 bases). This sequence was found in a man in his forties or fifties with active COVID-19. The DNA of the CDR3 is TGTGCCAGCTCACCAGGTGGACAAGGCGGCTATGGCTACACCTTC. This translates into CASSPGGQGGYGYTF.